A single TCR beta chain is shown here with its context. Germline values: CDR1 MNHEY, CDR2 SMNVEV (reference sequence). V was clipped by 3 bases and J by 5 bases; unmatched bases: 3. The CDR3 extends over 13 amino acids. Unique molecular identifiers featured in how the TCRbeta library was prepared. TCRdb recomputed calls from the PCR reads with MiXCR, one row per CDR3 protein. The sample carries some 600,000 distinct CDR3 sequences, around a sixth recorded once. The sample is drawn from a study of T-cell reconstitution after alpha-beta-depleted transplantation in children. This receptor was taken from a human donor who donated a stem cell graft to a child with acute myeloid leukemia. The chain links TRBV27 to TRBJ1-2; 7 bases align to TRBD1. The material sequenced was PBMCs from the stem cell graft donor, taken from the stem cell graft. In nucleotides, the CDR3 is TGTGCCAGCAGTTTTACAGGGGTATATGGCTACACCTTC. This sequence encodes CASSFTGVYGYTF.